These 19 T cell receptor beta chains originate from one sample sequenced in a study of blood T cell repertoires in COVID-19. Measured with immunoSEQ multiplex PCR; TCRdb has only the in-frame clones, and not every one. This sample has hundreds of thousands of clones, with 70% to 85% found just once. Sequenced material: peripheral blood. These receptors came from a woman between 35 and 50 years old with active or convalescent COVID-19.

The chain joins TRBV12-3 or TRBV12-4 to TRBJ1-3; no clear D. V dropped 2 bases and J dropped 6 bases, with 8 bases sitting between them. CDR3 length: 13 amino acids. The CDR3 spells CASSLSAENTIYF. DNA of the CDR3: TGTGCCAGCAGTTTATCGGCGGAAAACACCATATATTTT.

The sample holds a few counts of this clone. The rearrangement links TRBV2 to TRBJ2-7; TRBD1 might be the D (5 bases). This CDR3 has 13 amino acids. The V end was cut by 6 bases, the J end by 0 bases, with 9 bases between. CDR1 and CDR2 (germline): SNHLY, FYNNEI. CDR3 in DNA: TGTGCCAGCAGCCAGACAGTCTCCTACGAGCAGTACGTC. This encodes CASSQTVSYEQYV.

The sample holds many counts of this clone. Mismatch with germline at one junction end may stem from a read error. Other DNA sequences of this sample code for an identical CDR3. J is TRBJ2-7 and V is TRBV5-4, with 7 bases matching TRBD2. The CDR3 runs to 13 residues. In germline, CDR1 is SGHNT, CDR2 YYREEE (reference sequence). The CDR3 protein is CASSLGGRDEQYF. CDR3 nucleotide sequence: TGTGCCAGCAGTTTGGGTGGGAGGGACGAGCAGTACTTC.

The rearrangement joins TRBV29-1 to TRBJ2-7, with D perhaps TRBD1 (6 bases). Trimming shortened V by 4 bases and J by 5 bases, and 21 bases separated the two germline ends. There are 15 residues in the CDR3. Germline CDR1 and CDR2: SQVTM and ANQGSEA. The CDR3 nucleotides are TGCAGCGTTGCCCCACGACTGCGACAGGCCCACGAGCAGTACTTC. Residues: CSVAPRLRQAHEQYF.

This clone was counted a few times. The genes are TRBV21-1 and TRBJ2-1; the table assigns TRBD1, which was not confirmed against the DNA. TRBV21-1 is designated a pseudogene. CDR3 length: 18 residues. As DNA, the CDR3 is TGTGCCAGCGCCCGGGGACAGGCAGACCGAGTTCATCACAATGAGCAGTTCTTC. It is translated as CASARGQADRVHHNEQFF.

The sample holds one count of this clone. The rearrangement joins TRBV28 to TRBJ1-5, with 8 bases that match TRBD1. The CDR3 loop spans 14 amino acids. The germline gives CDR1 MDHEN, CDR2 SYDVKM. With 4 bases clipped from V and 6 bases from J, the junction kept 5 bases outside the gene matches. The CDR3 DNA reads TGTGCCAGCAGTTCAGACAGGGGTGTTCAGCCCCAGCATTTT. Protein product: CASSSDRGVQPQHF.

The V call is TRBV6-4, the J call TRBJ1-1; 8 bases line up with TRBD1. CDR1 and CDR2 from the germline V gene are MRHNA and SNTAGT. The CDR3 sequence is 14 residues long. V trimming: 6 bases; J trimming: 0 bases; junction bases outside the gene matches: 3. Here the CDR3 reads CASRRDRMNTEAFF. In DNA, the CDR3 is TGTGCCAGCAGAAGGGACAGGATGAACACTGAAGCTTTCTTT.

CDR3 protein: CASSLGPGKTQYF. CDR3 DNA sequence: TGTGCCAGCAGCTTGGGTCCAGGAAAGACCCAGTACTTC. The chain carries TRBV7-8 and TRBJ2-5; D unclear. Germline values: CDR1 SGHVS, CDR2 FQNEAQ. Trimming removed 3 bases from V and 6 bases from J, with 11 bases in between. CDR3 length: 13 residues.

V usage is TRBV29-1 and J usage is TRBJ1-4; no firm D call. CDR3 length equals 12 residues. Germline CDR1 is SQVTM and CDR2 is ANQGSEA. The germline V and J ends were trimmed by 7 bases and 6 bases, with 12 bases remaining between them. The CDR3 DNA reads as TGCAGCGGAGGAAAAGGCGATGAAAAACTGTTTTTT. This gives the protein CSGGKGDEKLFF. The variable domain in full, with the rest retrieved from reference TRBV29-1 and TRBJ1-4, is SAVISQKPSRDICQRGTSLTIQCQVDSQVTMMFWYRQQPGQSLTLIATANQGSEATYESGFVIDKFPISRPNLTFSTLTVSNMSPEDSSIYLCSGGKGDEKLFFGSGTQLSVL.

This clone was recorded only once. The rearrangement links TRBV9 to TRBJ2-3; 9 bases are a match to TRBD2. Trimming at V came to 0 bases and at J to 6 bases, leaving 11 bases not matched to a gene. The length of the CDR3 is 17 residues. Germline V gene sequence: CDR1 SGDLS, CDR2 YYNGEE. CDR3 in amino acids: CASSVDSGGPHLDTQYF. The CDR3 DNA is TGTGCCAGCAGCGTAGATAGCGGGGGCCCCCATTTGGATACGCAGTATTTT. Together with reference TRBV9 and TRBJ2-3, the CDR3 gives the full variable domain: DSGVTQTPKHLITATGQRVTLRCSPRSGDLSVYWYQQSLDQGLQFLIQYYNGEERAKGNILERFSAQQFPDLHSELNLSSLELGDSALYFCASSVDSGGPHLDTQYFGPGTRLTVL.

The V and J genes are TRBV5-4 and TRBJ2-3; 8 bases are shared with TRBD2. Per germline, CDR1 SGHNT and CDR2 YYREEE (reference sequence). The CDR3 is 16 residues long. The V segment lost 1 base and the J segment 2 bases; nucleotides outside the gene matches: 6. Written as DNA, the CDR3 is TGTGCCAGCAGCTTGAAACTAGCGGTCAACACAGATACGCAGTATTTT. This translates into CASSLKLAVNTDTQYF.

V and J are TRBV28 and TRBJ1-5, with TRBD1 matching 7 bases. This CDR3 has 13 amino acids. Germline CDR1 is MDHEN and CDR2 is SYDVKM. V lost 9 bases to trimming and J lost 1 base; unmatched junction nucleotides: 3. CDR3 nucleotides: TGTGCCAGTAGACAGGGAAGCAATCAGCCCCAGCATTTT. It codes for CASRQGSNQPQHF.

The V and J genes are TRBV15 and TRBJ2-1; a possible D gene is TRBD1 (5 bases). CDR3 size: 14 residues. CDR1 LNHNV and CDR2 YYDKDF come from the germline V gene (reference sequence). Trimming pared 0 bases from V and 8 bases from J, leaving 11 bases between. In DNA form, the CDR3 reads TGTGCCACCAGCAGAGACAGGGTACGCGATGAGCAGTTCTTC. This sequence encodes CATSRDRVRDEQFF.

V and J are TRBV10-3 and TRBJ1-2, with TRBD1 matching 9 bases. Trimming at V came to 8 bases and at J to 5 bases, leaving 6 bases not matched to a gene. The germline CDR1 and CDR2 sequences are ENHRY and SYGVKD. This CDR3 has 13 amino acids. The CDR3 protein is CAIGGQGRYGYTF. CDR3 nucleotides: TGTGCCATCGGGGGACAGGGAAGGTATGGCTACACCTTC.

The chain has TRBV5-4 and TRBJ1-1; 7 bases fit TRBD1. V dropped 4 bases and J dropped 1; count of bases not matched to a gene: 7. CDR3 length equals 15 residues. Per germline, CDR1 SGHNT and CDR2 YYREEE (reference sequence). The CDR3 loop reads CASSRTGTANTEAFF. CDR3 DNA: TGTGCCAGCAGCCGGACGGGGACAGCGAACACTGAAGCTTTCTTT.

V is TRBV7-3 and J is TRBJ2-6, with D perhaps matching TRBD2 (5 bases). The CDR3 extends over 17 amino acids. Per germline, CDR1 SGHTA and CDR2 FQGTGA. Trimming left V 5 bases short and J 5 bases short, with 19 bases between. CDR3 sequence (DNA): TGTGCCAGCAGCCCCTCCGGGGAATTACTCTGGGCCAACGTCCTGACTTTC. Amino acid sequence: CASSPSGELLWANVLTF.

The V and J genes are TRBV6-5 and TRBJ2-1, with D maybe TRBD1 (6 bases). V was pared by 2 bases and J by 0 bases, with 11 bases between. Germline CDR1 is MNHEY and CDR2 is SVGAGI. The CDR3 is made up of 16 amino acids. The CDR3, as DNA: TGTGCCAGCAGTTACGAGGGGGTGGGCTCCTACAATGAGCAGTTCTTC. This translates into CASSYEGVGSYNEQFF.

Points on this clone: The sample carries other DNA sequences with the same CDR3. V and J are TRBV27 and TRBJ2-1; tentative D call: TRBD1 (5 bases). CDR1 and CDR2 (germline): MNHEY, SMNVEV (reference sequence). The CDR3 contains 13 residues. The V end was cut by 3 bases, the J end by 4 bases, with 7 bases between. The chain's CDR3 is CASSLGLYNEQFF. For the CDR3, the DNA is TGTGCCAGCAGTTTGGGGCTATACAATGAGCAGTTCTTC.

The table lists this clone with a count of one. This chain's CDR3 is CASSPGLAGTQETQYF. CDR3 nucleotides: TGTGCCAGCAGCCCCGGACTAGCGGGGACCCAAGAGACCCAGTACTTC. The chain employs TRBV7-9 and TRBJ2-5; 12 bases are a match to TRBD2. With V trimmed by 5 bases and J by 1 base, 5 bases remained unmatched. There are 16 residues in the CDR3. The germline V gene has CDR1 SEHNR and CDR2 FQNEAQ (reference sequence).